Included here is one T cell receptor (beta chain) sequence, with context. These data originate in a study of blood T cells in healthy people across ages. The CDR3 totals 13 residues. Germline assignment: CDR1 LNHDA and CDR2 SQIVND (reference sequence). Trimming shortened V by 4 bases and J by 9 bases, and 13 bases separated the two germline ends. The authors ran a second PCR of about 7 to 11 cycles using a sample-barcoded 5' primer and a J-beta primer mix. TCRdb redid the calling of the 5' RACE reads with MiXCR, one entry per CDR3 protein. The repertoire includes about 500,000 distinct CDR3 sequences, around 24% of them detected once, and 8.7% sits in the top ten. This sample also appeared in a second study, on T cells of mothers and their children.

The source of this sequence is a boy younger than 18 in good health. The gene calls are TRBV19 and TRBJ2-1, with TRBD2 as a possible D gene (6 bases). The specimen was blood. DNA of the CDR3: TGTGCCAGTAGTACCACTAGCTTCGGTGAGCAGTTCTTC. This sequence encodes CASSTTSFGEQFF. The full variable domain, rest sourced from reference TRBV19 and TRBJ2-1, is DGGITQSPKYLFRKEGQNVTLSCEQNLNHDAMYWYRQDPGQGLRLIYYSQIVNDFQKGDIAEGYSVSREKKESFPLTVTSAQKNPTAFYLCASSTTSFGEQFFGPGTRLTVL.